The clone carrying this T cell receptor (beta chain) was counted only a few times. Antigen: not known. Template material for amplifying TCR beta CDR3 regions consisted of RNA transcripts. HTBI primers were the set used in a first-round RT-PCR of the TCR CDR3. TCRdb ran MiXCR on the multiplex PCR reads and lists one entry per CDR3 protein. This table has 500,000 to 650,000 distinct CDR3 sequences, 40% to 50% appearing once. This sample was included in a study of T cells in Graves' hyperthyroidism and ophthalmopathy. Study-level points and caveats: Ophthalmopathy and stable hyperthyroidism were separated by a 13 V-J model. Among thyroid clonotypes expanded above 0.001, most also appeared in blood.

The germline V and J ends were trimmed by 7 bases and 5 bases, with 15 bases remaining between them. Germline-derived CDR1 and CDR2 are SGHAT and FQNNGV. The CDR3 is made up of 13 amino acids. Lactation, pregnancy, other autoimmune disease or uncontrolled infection excluded patients. Diagnosing involved the use of clinical symptoms, serum thyroxine and TRAb, thyroid ultrasound and orbital computed tomography. Sequencing was done on a sample of peripheral blood or thyroid tissue (not recorded which). This chain uses TRBV11-2 with TRBJ2-7; D unclear. This receptor was obtained from an adult woman with Graves' disease, either hyperthyroidism or ophthalmopathy (not recorded which). The CDR3 loop is CASTEPRLDEQYF. The CDR3 nucleotides read TGTGCCAGCACCGAACCACGACTCGACGAGCAGTACTTC.